This T cell receptor beta chain stems from a study of blood T cells in healthy people across ages. Alongside a J-beta primer mix, a sample-barcoded 5' primer served in a second PCR lasting about 7 to 11 cycles. TCRdb fed the 5' RACE reads into MiXCR, producing one record per CDR3 protein. The repertoire has hundreds of thousands of distinct CDR3 sequences, roughly 25% of them found once; the top ten carry 9.4%. This clonotype was detected a few times. Trimming shortened V by 2 bases and J by 4 bases, and 12 bases separated the two germline ends. CDR1 SGHTA and CDR2 FQGTGA come from the germline V gene. The CDR3 consists of 15 residues. The same sample was also studied in work on T cells of mothers and their children.

This chain connects TRBV7-3 to TRBJ2-1; no clear D. Sequences were obtained from blood. The receptor's source is a boy aged 5 to 17 in good health. The CDR3, as DNA: TGTGCCAGCAGCTTAGGGGTTCGACCATACAATGAGCAGTTCTTC. This sequence encodes CASSLGVRPYNEQFF. The full variable domain, with the rest looked up from reference TRBV7-3 and TRBJ2-1, is GAGVSQTPSNKVTEKGKYVELRCDPISGHTALYWYRQSLGQGPEFLIYFQGTGAADDSGLPNDRFFAVRPEGSVSTLKIQRTERGDSAVYLCASSLGVRPYNEQFFGPGTRLTVL.